These T cell receptor beta chains were read from a single sample in a study of T cell clones after liver transplantation. The assay was immunoSEQ multiplex PCR, and TCRdb's table has in-frame clones only and misses some. This sample has 35,000 to 45,000 clones, with 70% to 90% found just once. Sequenced here: CD4+ T cells from blood, sampled 24 months after liver transplant. The receptor source for this set is a human patient who received a liver transplant. Certain T cells may be donor cells from the graft. The CDR3 runs from the conserved cysteine through the conserved F or W. Each record gives: J gene, clone size, CDR3 length, D gene, V gene, CDR3 protein, CDR3 DNA. The D gene is left open where the match is weak. The size entry is marked missing in some rows and otherwise reads once, few, many or a size class.

J: TRBJ1-3; size: -; length: 11; D: -; V: TRBV10-3; CDR3: CAISDGNTIYF; DNA: TGTGCCATCAGCGATGGAAACACCATATATTTT
J: TRBJ2-2; size: -; length: 15; D: -; V: TRBV15; CDR3: CATSVRATNTGELFF; DNA: TGTGCCACCAGTGTCAGGGCTACCAACACCGGGGAGCTGTTTTTT
J: TRBJ1-1; size: -; length: 14; D: -; V: TRBV7-2; CDR3: CASSLVSQGMGAFF; DNA: TGTGCCAGCAGCTTAGTTTCGCAGGGGATGGGGGCTTTCTTT
J: TRBJ2-3; size: -; length: 15; D: TRBD2; V: TRBV6-5; CDR3: CASSYGAGWTDTQYF; DNA: TGTGCCAGCAGTTACGGAGCGGGGTGGACAGATACGCAGTATTTT
J: TRBJ2-7; size: once; length: 14; D: -; V: TRBV6-1; CDR3: CASSELDSNYEQYF; DNA: TGTGCCAGCAGTGAACTAGACAGTAACTACGAGCAGTACTTC
J: TRBJ2-2; size: -; length: 17; D: -; V: TRBV11-2; CDR3: CASSPRVRAGNTGELFF; DNA: TGTGCCAGCAGTCCCCGGGTCCGGGCAGGCAACACCGGGGAGCTGTTTTTT
J: TRBJ2-7; size: -; length: 13; D: -; V: TRBV7-6; CDR3: CASSITGDNEQYF; DNA: TGTGCCAGCAGCATAACGGGAGACAACGAGCAGTACTTC
J: TRBJ1-2; size: -; length: 15; D: -; V: TRBV5-1; CDR3: CASSYRREPQYGYTF; DNA: TGCGCCAGCAGCTATAGACGGGAACCCCAATATGGCTACACCTTC
J: TRBJ1-6; size: -; length: 20; D: -; V: TRBV18; CDR3: CASSPRNSQIPSRDNSPLHF; DNA: TGTGCCAGCTCCCCTCGGAACAGCCAAATACCCTCAAGAGATAATTCACCCCTCCACTTT
J: TRBJ2-5; size: -; length: 15; D: TRBD1; V: TRBV4-1; CDR3: CASSQETGYQETQYF; DNA: TGCGCCAGCAGCCAGGAGACAGGGTACCAAGAGACCCAGTACTTC
J: TRBJ1-1; size: -; length: 15; D: -; V: TRBV2; CDR3: CASSEARTLGTKAFF; DNA: TGTGCCAGCAGTGAAGCAAGGACACTCGGGACAAAAGCTTTCTTT
J: TRBJ1-2; size: -; length: 15; D: -; V: TRBV5-4; CDR3: CASSFPRSGNYGYTF; DNA: TGTGCCAGCAGCTTCCCCAGAAGTGGGAACTATGGCTACACCTTC
J: TRBJ1-6; size: -; length: 15; D: -; V: TRBV2; CDR3: CASRPGTLYNSPLHF; DNA: TGTGCCAGCAGACCCGGGACACTCTATAATTCACCCCTCCACTTT
J: TRBJ1-4; size: -; length: 16; D: TRBD1; V: TRBV4-1; CDR3: CASSYYSGTGNEKLFF; DNA: TGCGCCAGCAGCTACTACTCCGGGACAGGGAATGAAAAACTGTTTTTT
J: TRBJ1-1; size: -; length: 13; D: -; V: TRBV2; CDR3: CASSEPVNTEAFF; DNA: TGTGCCAGCAGTGAACCGGTTAACACTGAAGCTTTCTTT
J: TRBJ2-1; size: once; length: 14; D: TRBD1; V: TRBV27; CDR3: CASSLGQAINEQFF; DNA: TGTGCCAGCAGTTTAGGACAGGCCATCAATGAGCAGTTCTTC
J: TRBJ2-3; size: -; length: 16; D: TRBD1; V: TRBV7-3; CDR3: CASSPWDRESTDTQYF; DNA: TGTGCCAGCAGCCCTTGGGACAGGGAAAGCACAGATACGCAGTATTTT
J: TRBJ2-5; size: -; length: 12; D: TRBD2; V: TRBV10-3; CDR3: CAIRASGETQYF; DNA: TGTGCCATCAGGGCTAGCGGAGAGACCCAGTACTTC
J: TRBJ1-6; size: -; length: 12; D: -; V: TRBV7-3; CDR3: CASSFSNSPLHF; DNA: TGTGCCAGCAGCTTCTCCAATTCACCCCTCCACTTT
J: TRBJ2-3; size: few; length: 15; D: TRBD2; V: TRBV7-2; CDR3: CASSLDGLAGYTQYF; DNA: TGTGCCAGCAGCTTAGACGGACTAGCAGGGTATACGCAGTATTTT
J: TRBJ2-2; size: -; length: 16; D: -; V: TRBV7-2; CDR3: CASSLAGGRNTGELFF; DNA: TGTGCCAGCAGCTTAGCGGGTGGCAGGAACACCGGGGAGCTGTTTTTT
J: TRBJ1-2; size: -; length: 15; D: TRBD1; V: TRBV30; CDR3: CAWSAGRGLNNGYTF; DNA: TGTGCCTGGAGTGCAGGCAGGGGGCTAAACAATGGCTACACCTTC
J: TRBJ2-2; size: few; length: 15; D: -; V: TRBV5-1; CDR3: CASSSTLSKTGELFF; DNA: TGCGCCAGCAGCAGTACCCTGAGCAAAACCGGGGAGCTGTTTTTT
J: TRBJ1-4; size: -; length: 14; D: -; V: TRBV7-9; CDR3: CASGPGQPGEKLFF; DNA: TGTGCCAGCGGTCCGGGACAACCGGGTGAAAAACTGTTTTTT
J: TRBJ2-7; size: -; length: 14; D: -; V: TRBV5-1; CDR3: CASSLGRTQLRQYF; DNA: TGCGCCAGCAGCTTGGGGAGGACGCAGCTACGGCAGTACTTC
J: TRBJ1-1; size: -; length: 15; D: -; V: TRBV9; CDR3: CASSSQWGGNTEAFF; DNA: TGTGCCAGCAGCTCCCAGTGGGGGGGGAACACTGAAGCTTTCTTT
J: TRBJ2-3; size: -; length: 12; D: -; V: TRBV5-4; CDR3: CASSFATDTQYF; DNA: TGTGCCAGCAGCTTCGCCACAGATACGCAGTATTTT
J: TRBJ2-7; size: -; length: 16; D: TRBD2; V: TRBV11-2; CDR3: CASSPLLAGGPYEQYF; DNA: TGTGCCAGCAGCCCCCTACTAGCGGGAGGGCCCTACGAGCAGTACTTC
J: TRBJ1-2; size: -; length: 17; D: TRBD1; V: TRBV4-2; CDR3: CASSQEVNKGQAYGYTF; DNA: TGTGCCAGCAGCCAAGAAGTAAACAAGGGACAGGCTTATGGCTACACCTTC
J: TRBJ2-2; size: -; length: 12; D: -; V: TRBV5-1; CDR3: CASRWASGELFF; DNA: TGCGCCAGCAGGTGGGCTAGCGGGGAGCTGTTTTTT
J: TRBJ1-5; size: -; length: 15; D: -; V: TRBV7-6; CDR3: CASSLGRGAVEPQHF; DNA: TGTGCCAGCAGCTTAGGGCGGGGGGCGGTGGAGCCCCAGCATTTT
J: TRBJ1-2; size: -; length: 14; D: -; V: TRBV19; CDR3: CASLEGRGPYGYTF; DNA: TGTGCCAGTCTCGAAGGACGAGGTCCCTATGGCTACACCTTC
J: TRBJ2-2; size: -; length: 16; D: TRBD1; V: TRBV19; CDR3: CASSNKGQVNTGELFF; DNA: TGTGCCAGTAGTAATAAGGGACAGGTGAACACCGGGGAGCTGTTTTTT
J: TRBJ2-7; size: -; length: 15; D: TRBD2; V: TRBV9; CDR3: CASSVEAGGSYEQYF; DNA: TGTGCCAGCAGCGTAGAAGCGGGAGGATCTTACGAGCAGTACTTC
J: TRBJ1-4; size: -; length: 16; D: -; V: TRBV19; CDR3: CASSTARWVTNEKLFF; DNA: TGTGCCAGTAGTACCGCCAGATGGGTAACTAATGAAAAACTGTTTTTT
J: TRBJ2-1; size: once; length: 13; D: -; V: TRBV27; CDR3: CASSSPSYNEQFF; DNA: TGTGCCAGCAGTTCGCCTTCCTACAATGAGCAGTTCTTC
J: TRBJ1-1; size: -; length: 14; D: TRBD1; V: TRBV19; CDR3: CATRDRGFETEAFF; DNA: TGTGCCACTCGGGACAGGGGATTTGAGACTGAAGCTTTCTTT
J: TRBJ2-7; size: -; length: 16; D: -; V: TRBV27; CDR3: CASSRTGTVYSYEQYF; DNA: TGTGCCAGCAGTCGGACCGGGACGGTGTACTCCTACGAGCAGTACTTC
J: TRBJ1-4; size: -; length: 15; D: TRBD1; V: TRBV6-1; CDR3: CASSEAGTGGEKLFF; DNA: TGTGCCAGCAGTGAAGCGGGGACAGGGGGTGAAAAACTGTTTTTT
J: TRBJ1-2; size: few; length: 15; D: -; V: TRBV5-6; CDR3: CASSLDFQGDYGYTF; DNA: TGTGCCAGCAGCTTGGATTTTCAGGGTGACTATGGCTACACCTTC
J: TRBJ2-7; size: -; length: 15; D: TRBD2; V: TRBV7-9; CDR3: CASSPTSGRSYEQYF; DNA: TGTGCCAGCAGTCCTACTAGCGGGAGGTCCTACGAGCAGTACTTC
J: TRBJ1-5; size: -; length: 13; D: -; V: TRBV29-1; CDR3: CSVVTGGHQPQHF; DNA: TGCAGCGTAGTGACGGGGGGCCATCAGCCCCAGCATTTT
J: TRBJ1-2; size: -; length: 15; D: TRBD1; V: TRBV6-5; CDR3: CASSPGQAFLYGYTF; DNA: TGTGCCAGCAGTCCCGGACAGGCTTTCCTCTATGGCTACACCTTC
J: TRBJ1-4; size: -; length: 11; D: -; V: TRBV6-1; CDR3: CASREVGKLFF; DNA: TGTGCCAGCAGAGAGGTCGGAAAACTGTTTTTT
J: TRBJ2-6; size: -; length: 17; D: -; V: TRBV2; CDR3: CASSDNGGYSGANVLTF; DNA: TGTGCCAGCAGTGATAACGGTGGCTACTCTGGGGCCAACGTCCTGACTTTC
J: TRBJ2-3; size: -; length: 15; D: -; V: TRBV10-2; CDR3: CASSARAAYTDTQYF; DNA: TGCGCCAGCAGTGCTAGGGCCGCTTACACAGATACGCAGTATTTT
J: TRBJ2-4; size: -; length: 13; D: -; V: TRBV7-9; CDR3: CASSLASLDIQYF; DNA: TGTGCCAGCAGCTTAGCCTCCCTTGACATTCAGTACTTC
J: TRBJ2-3; size: -; length: 15; D: -; V: TRBV14; CDR3: CASSPDGLGTDTQYF; DNA: TGTGCCAGCAGCCCCGACGGGCTTGGCACAGATACGCAGTATTTT
J: TRBJ1-1; size: -; length: 11; D: -; V: TRBV12-5; CDR3: CASGLYTEAFF; DNA: TGTGCTAGTGGTTTATACACTGAAGCTTTCTTT
J: TRBJ1-1; size: -; length: 12; D: -; V: TRBV15; CDR3: CATSRKGDEAFF; DNA: TGTGCCACCAGCAGGAAGGGGGATGAAGCTTTCTTT
J: TRBJ2-1; size: once; length: 17; D: TRBD2; V: TRBV5-1; CDR3: CASSLNPPGGAGNEQFF; DNA: TGCGCCAGCAGCTTGAACCCGCCGGGGGGGGCGGGGAATGAGCAGTTCTTC
J: TRBJ2-7; size: -; length: 15; D: -; V: TRBV2; CDR3: CASSPLGRDSYEQYF; DNA: TGTGCCAGCAGTCCACTGGGACGGGACTCCTACGAGCAGTACTTC
J: TRBJ2-7; size: -; length: 15; D: -; V: TRBV27; CDR3: CASSWSGAGNYEQYF; DNA: TGTGCCAGCAGTTGGAGTGGCGCCGGTAACTACGAGCAGTACTTC
J: TRBJ2-3; size: -; length: 16; D: -; V: TRBV9; CDR3: CASSVAGGQGLDTQYF; DNA: TGTGCCAGCAGCGTAGCTGGCGGGCAGGGGCTAGATACGCAGTATTTT
J: TRBJ2-7; size: -; length: 13; D: -; V: TRBV6-6; CDR3: CASSYGIVTEQYF; DNA: TGTGCCAGCAGTTACGGGATCGTGACCGAGCAGTACTTC
J: TRBJ2-1; size: -; length: 16; D: -; V: TRBV5-1; CDR3: CASSSRGAGAYNEQFF; DNA: TGCGCCAGCAGCTCCCGGGGGGCGGGGGCCTACAATGAGCAGTTCTTC
J: TRBJ1-1; size: few; length: 14; D: -; V: TRBV5-1; CDR3: CASSPTFSNTEAFF; DNA: TGCGCCAGCAGCCCGACATTTTCGAACACTGAAGCTTTCTTT